These 18 T cell receptor beta chains originate from one sample sequenced in a study of post-analysis software for immune sequencing data. Study-wide results and caveats: TRBV5-6, TRBV5-1 and TRBV20-1 were among several TRBV segments more frequent in patients than controls.

Unique molecular identifiers were present in the TCR beta cDNA libraries. Each CDR3 protein gets one entry after TCRdb re-called the PCR reads with MiXCR. The sample yields about 200,000 distinct CDR3 sequences, 29% seen once. Their recognized antigens are unknown. The sample consisted of blood. The receptors were gathered from a girl between 2 and 17 years old with multiple sclerosis.

The sample holds many counts of this clonotype. The chain links TRBV6-5 to TRBJ2-3, with 12 bases aligning to TRBD2. The CDR3 extends over 17 amino acids. Germline V gene lookup returns CDR1 MNHEY and CDR2 SVGAGI. The V segment lost 0 bases and the J segment 3 bases; nucleotides outside the gene matches: 4. The CDR3 coding sequence is TGTGCCAGCAGTTACTCGAAGACTAGCGGGGGTACAGATACGCAGTATTTT. This translates into CASSYSKTSGGTDTQYF.

V is TRBV20-1 and J is TRBJ1-2, with TRBD1 matching over 9 bases. The CDR3 spans 15 residues. The V segment lost 0 bases and the J segment 5 bases; nucleotides outside the gene matches: 7. Germline V lookup: CDR1 DFQATT, CDR2 SNEGSKA (reference sequence). The CDR3 DNA reads as TGCAGTGCTAGAGACCCGGGACAGGGTGTGTATGGCTACACCTTC. It yields the protein CSARDPGQGVYGYTF.

The genes are TRBV7-2 and TRBJ2-1; 8 bases fit TRBD2. Losses at the gene ends were 7 bases for V and 3 bases for J; bases not matched to a gene: 5. Germline CDR1 and CDR2: SGHTA and FQGNSA. There are 14 residues in the CDR3. This CDR3 reads CASTGGAVYNEQFF. CDR3 sequence (DNA): TGTGCCAGCACCGGGGGGGCTGTCTACAATGAGCAGTTCTTC.

The chain employs TRBV5-1 and TRBJ1-1; no definite D call. The V end lost 2 bases, the J end lost 3 bases, and 8 bases lay between the germline ends. Per germline, CDR1 SGHRS and CDR2 YFSETQ. The CDR3 is 13 residues long. The CDR3 DNA reads TGCGCCAGCAGCTTTACTTGGGACACTGAAGCTTTCTTT. It yields the protein CASSFTWDTEAFF.

As regards this clonotype: A much larger clone differs from this one at a single base, so this may be a read error. V usage is TRBV10-3 and J usage is TRBJ2-7; 8 bases map to TRBD1. The CDR3 is made up of 12 amino acids. The V and J ends lost 8 bases and 4 bases, in that order; junction bases with no gene match: 4. Germline-derived CDR1 and CDR2 are ENHRY and SYGVKD. DNA of the CDR3: TGTGCCATCGGACAGGGAGGTTACGAGCAGTACTTC. This encodes CAIGQGGYEQYF.

This clonotype has only a few counts. The rearrangement uses TRBV7-9 and TRBJ1-4; D gene ambiguous. With 5 bases removed from V and 0 bases from J, the gap between germline ends came to 10 bases. The length of the CDR3 is 15 residues. CDR1 is SEHNR and CDR2 is FQNEAQ in the germline V gene (reference sequence). This chain's CDR3 is CASSRSQATNEKLFF. CDR3 coding DNA: TGTGCCAGCAGCCGCAGCCAAGCAACTAATGAAAAACTGTTTTTT.

The sample holds many counts of this clonotype. This chain connects TRBV7-9 to TRBJ1-5; no definite D call. V shed 4 bases and J shed 3 bases, with 10 bases lying between them. The CDR3 has 14 amino acids. Germline CDR1 is SEHNR and CDR2 is FQNEAQ (reference sequence). CDR3 in DNA: TGTGCCAGCAGCTCTGTCGGGAACAATCAGCCCCAGCATTTT. Protein product: CASSSVGNNQPQHF.

The chain links TRBV18 to TRBJ1-5; weak D call: TRBD1 (6 bases). CDR3 length: 14 residues. The germline gives CDR1 KGHSH, CDR2 LQKENI. V gave up 8 bases and J gave up 9 bases, with 20 bases separating them. The CDR3 loop reads CASPLRTEDRPQHF. CDR3 nucleotide sequence: TGTGCCAGCCCACTCCGGACAGAGGATCGGCCCCAGCATTTT.

This clonotype was counted only a few times. The chain uses TRBV5-1 and TRBJ1-1; 8 bases are shared with TRBD1. Germline CDR1 is SGHRS and CDR2 is YFSETQ. The CDR3 is 14 amino acids. Germline trimming cut 3 bases from V and 6 bases from J; bases unmatched to any gene: 7. The CDR3 reads CASSSGQAGAEAFF. CDR3 DNA: TGCGCCAGCAGCTCGGGACAGGCCGGCGCTGAAGCTTTCTTT.

This sequence joins TRBV6-5 and TRBJ1-1, with D unclear. The V gene lost 3 bases and the J gene lost 1 base, with 6 bases spanning the gap. Germline V gives CDR1 MNHEY, CDR2 SVGAGI. The CDR3 loop spans 13 amino acids. CDR3 sequence (DNA): TGTGCCAGCAGTTATAATACGAACACTGAAGCTTTCTTT. It translates to CASSYNTNTEAFF.

This clonotype was observed many times. The chain carries TRBV4-1 and TRBJ2-6; 7 nucleotides agree with TRBD1. The ends lost 4 bases at V and 0 bases at J; junction bases unmatched: 0. This CDR3 is 15 amino acids long. Germline-derived CDR1 and CDR2 are MGHRA and YSYEKL. CDR3 loop: CASSRDSSGANVLTF. DNA of the CDR3: TGCGCCAGCAGCCGGGACAGCTCTGGGGCCAACGTCCTGACTTTC.

This clonotype has a count of ten or more. Here the CDR3 DNA reads TGTGCCAGCAGTCGGGACCGTGACTATGGCTACACCTTC. It encodes CASSRDRDYGYTF. The genes are TRBV28 and TRBJ1-2, with a weak D call TRBD1 (5 bases). V was pared by 5 bases and J by 3 bases, with 10 bases between. The CDR3 contains 13 residues. Germline loops: CDR1 MDHEN, CDR2 SYDVKM.

The chain has TRBV4-1 and TRBJ1-5; D remains unclear. Trimming removed 5 bases at V and 0 bases at J, with 14 bases between. Germline assignment: CDR1 MGHRA and CDR2 YSYEKL. The CDR3 totals 16 residues. CDR3 amino acids: CASSSQSGLSNQPQHF. Written as DNA, the CDR3 is TGCGCCAGCAGCTCACAGAGCGGTCTTAGCAATCAGCCCCAGCATTTT.

Many counts were recorded for this clonotype. V and J are TRBV29-1 and TRBJ2-5; D might be TRBD1 (5 bases). Germline lookup yields CDR1 SQVTM and CDR2 ANQGSEA. The germline V and J ends were trimmed by 7 bases and 3 bases, with 12 bases remaining between them. The CDR3 sequence is 12 residues long. For the CDR3, the DNA is TGCAGCGGCGGCAGGGTGAAAGAGACCCAGTACTTC. Amino acid sequence: CSGGRVKETQYF.

The gene calls are TRBV28 and TRBJ2-3; a possible D gene is TRBD2 (6 bases). V was pared by 6 bases and J by 2 bases, with 24 bases between. The length of the CDR3 is 18 residues. In germline, CDR1 is MDHEN, CDR2 SYDVKM. CDR3 sequence (DNA): TGTGCCAGCAGGCCAAGACCGGGACTCTCGCGGAACACAGATACGCAGTATTTT. It specifies CASRPRPGLSRNTDTQYF.

This clonotype was seen more than once but under ten times. The chain employs TRBV3-1 and TRBJ2-7; TRBD2 matches 7 bases. The V gene end was trimmed by 0 bases and the J gene end by 1 base; junction bases not matched to a gene: 6. The length of the CDR3 is 16 residues. Germline V gene lookup returns CDR1 LGHDT and CDR2 YNNKEL (reference sequence). CDR3 sequence reads: CASSQDTAGLSYEQYF. The CDR3 bases are TGTGCCAGCAGCCAAGATACAGCGGGACTGTCCTACGAGCAGTACTTC.

Here the CDR3 DNA reads TGCAGCGTTGATACGACAGGGGGCCCGTACAATGAGCAGTTCTTC. Encoded protein: CSVDTTGGPYNEQFF. The chain has TRBV29-1 and TRBJ2-1; 10 nucleotides line up with TRBD1. This CDR3 region has 15 residues. The V gene's germline CDR1 is SQVTM and CDR2 ANQGSEA. V was clipped by 3 bases and J by 4 bases; unmatched bases: 6.

The gene calls are TRBV12-3 or TRBV12-4 and TRBJ1-3; the match to TRBD1 covers 7 bases. Trimming removed 3 bases from V and 8 bases from J; junction bases left unmatched: 10. The CDR3 consists of 15 residues. The CDR3 DNA is TGTGCCAGCAGTTTCAGGGGCCCTCAGGGGGACACCATATATTTT. Its protein product is CASSFRGPQGDTIYF.